The rows below give T cell receptor beta chains drawn from one sample of a study of post-analysis software for immune sequencing data. TCRdb processed the PCR reads anew with MiXCR; each CDR3 protein has one entry. The sample has some 690,000 distinct CDR3 sequences, roughly three fifths seen once. Sequences were obtained from blood. These receptors originate from a girl aged 2-15 years with multiple sclerosis. The CDR3 runs from the conserved cysteine through the conserved F or W. Fields, in order: V gene, CDR3 protein.

TRBV5-6 CASSFFGENSYEQYF
TRBV29-1 CSVVPTGIETQYF
TRBV12-3/TRBV12-4 CASSPSGAYNEQFF
TRBV12-3/TRBV12-4 CASGGVNTEAFF
TRBV6-6 CATHPGSSYNSPLHF
TRBV12-3/TRBV12-4 CASSFGGSNSPLHF
TRBV20-1 CSARKGNEDTQYF
TRBV20-1 CSARTAGQWYEQYF
TRBV29-1 CSVVGRFTYEQYF
TRBV7-2 CASSPQHLEGETQYF
TRBV4-2 CASSQGLAGEGADTQYF
TRBV20-1 CSAKVQDGTDTQYF
TRBV7-2 CASSRRDSYQPQHF
TRBV29-1 CSVEDRGAWGQETQYF
TRBV9 CASSVASTSSNEQFF
TRBV5-1 CASSGTDGYTF